What follows describes a single T cell receptor (beta chain). The sample originates from a study of blood T cell repertoires in COVID-19. Study-wide context: In each case, the material was cDNA or gDNA derived from T cells, B-cell-depleted T cells, or PBMCs.

Libraries were prepared by immunoSEQ multiplex PCR; TCRdb keeps only in-frame clonotypes and omits some of them. The table shows 200,000 to 250,000 clones, with around nine tenths occurring only once. This CDR3 region has 16 residues. The germline V gene has CDR1 SGHAT and CDR2 FQDESV (reference sequence). J lost 5 bases, V lost 0 bases, and 9 bases had no gene match. Source material: peripheral blood. The rearrangement uses TRBV11-1 and TRBJ2-7; 8 bases match TRBD1. This receptor was taken from a woman aged 55-70 years who had recovered from COVID-19. CDR3 sequence: CASSLAPGQVKDEQYF. In DNA form, the CDR3 reads TGTGCCAGCAGCTTAGCCCCGGGACAGGTTAAGGACGAGCAGTACTTC.